This T cell receptor (beta chain) is drawn from a study of T-cell reconstitution after alpha-beta-depleted transplantation in children. Study-wide results and caveats: The main origin of T-cell counts and diversity one year after transplant was newly produced T cells. Two months or so post-transplant, alpha-beta T cells reportedly derived from several hundred expanded graft clones.

This CDR3 comprises 14 residues. The germline V gene has CDR1 MDHEN and CDR2 SYDVKM. Germline trimming cut 3 bases from V and 3 bases from J; bases unmatched to any gene: 5. Preparation of the TCRbeta library was carried out with unique molecular identifiers. TCRdb independently ran MiXCR on the PCR reads; one entry per CDR3 protein. The sample lists 450,000 to 550,000 distinct CDR3 sequences; over 9.5% were seen once. Comments on this clonotype: Its antigen is not known.

The source was PBMCs, mostly from graft donor cells, collected 180 days after TCRalphabeta/CD19-depleted stem cell transplant. The TCR originated in a female patient under 10 years old who had a stem cell transplant for aplastic anemia, so the T cells may come from the graft donor. This chain uses TRBV28 with TRBJ2-7; 7 bases line up with TRBD2. This chain's CDR3 is CASSFTSVLYEQYF. The CDR3 nucleotides are TGTGCCAGCAGTTTTACTAGCGTCCTCTACGAGCAGTACTTC.